This TCR beta chain was sequenced in a study of CD8 T cells in ankylosing spondylitis. Study-wide results and caveats: Some of these motif variants have turned up before, in reports on reactive arthritis synovial fluid and blood. Among TCR beta sequences, a motif of under ten highly homologous variants appeared characteristic of ankylosing spondylitis blood. With a CD8+ phenotype, disease-linked clones were relatively rare in peripheral blood.

This clonotype occurred a few times. The antigen remains unidentified. The V gene's germline CDR1 is DFQATT and CDR2 SNEGSKA (reference sequence). Deletions cut 3 bases from V and 2 bases from J, with 13 bases between. CDR3 length: 15 residues. A quantitative 5'-RACE method, one with molecular barcodes, was used to make TCR beta libraries. MiXCR, run by TCRdb on the 5' RACE reads, gives a single entry per CDR3 protein. The sample shows about 250,000 distinct CDR3 sequences, roughly 32% of them seen only once. This sequence joins TRBV20-1 and TRBJ2-2; D possibly corresponds to TRBD1 (6 bases). This clonotype originated in a male donor with ankylosing spondylitis or in good health (not recorded which). Sequenced: blood, either unsorted or a sorted T cell fraction (not recorded which). The CDR3 here is CSASPGTTNTGELFF. Written as DNA, the CDR3 is TGCAGTGCTAGCCCCGGGACAACTAACACCGGGGAGCTGTTTTTT.